This T cell receptor beta chain was sequenced during a study of Graves' ophthalmopathy and Graves' hyperthyroidism. This clonotype showed up just a few times. Germline loops: CDR1 DFQATT, CDR2 SNEGSKA (reference sequence). Deletions cut 3 bases from V and 0 bases from J, with 9 bases between. The CDR3 has 13 residues. Amplification from RNA transcripts yielded the TCR beta CDR3 regions. In the first round, RT-PCR was carried out with HTBI primers, and a multiplex PCR formed the second round. TCRdb reanalysed the multiplex PCR reads using MiXCR and keeps one entry per CDR3 protein. The sample holds 500,000 to 700,000 distinct CDR3 sequences, 22% seen once. PBMCs were density-gradient isolated from around 11 ml fresh blood.

The V call is TRBV20-1, the J call TRBJ2-7; D unresolved. Sequenced input: peripheral blood. The sequence was collected from a woman between 18 and 29 years old with stable Graves' hyperthyroidism. Some clones in this sample may be carry-over from other donors' samples. The CDR3, as DNA: TGCAGTGCTAGCTTGGGCTACTCCTACGAGCAGTACTTC. Translating it yields CSASLGYSYEQYF.